A selection of T cell receptor beta chains follows, all from one sample in a study of blood T cells in healthy people across ages. TCRdb independently ran MiXCR on the 5' RACE reads; one entry per CDR3 protein. The profile shows 600,000 or so distinct CDR3 sequences, about 30% of them singletons. The sequenced material came from blood. All receptors derive from a woman of 80 years or more in good health. Each CDR3 is given with its conserved first and last residue. A D gene is named only where the DNA matches it firmly. Some rows mark clone size as missing; the rest say once, few, many or name a class of expanded clone.

size	length	J	D	V	CDR3	DNA
-	15	TRBJ1-6	-	TRBV5-1	CASSLVQGENSPLHF	TGCGCCAGCAGCTTGGTGCAGGGCGAGAATTCACCCCTCCACTTT
-	15	TRBJ2-3	TRBD1	TRBV12-3/TRBV12-4	CASSLGQVRADTQYF	TGTGCCAGCAGTTTGGGACAGGTGAGAGCAGATACGCAGTATTTT
many	15	TRBJ2-7	-	TRBV7-3	CASSLFAGRAYEQYF	TGTGCCAGCAGCTTATTTGCAGGCAGGGCCTACGAGCAGTACTTC
many	16	TRBJ2-3	-	TRBV7-6	CASSPRGWGGADTQYF	TGTGCCAGCAGCCCCCGAGGATGGGGCGGCGCAGATACGCAGTATTTT
many	13	TRBJ1-2	-	TRBV7-9	CASSLGQADGYTF	TGTGCCAGCAGCTTAGGACAGGCTGATGGCTACACCTTC
many	13	TRBJ1-2	-	TRBV12-3/TRBV12-4	CASSLRVNYGYTF	TGTGCCAGCAGCCTCAGGGTTAACTATGGCTACACCTTC
many	17	TRBJ2-7	TRBD1	TRBV6-2/TRBV6-3	CASSYFGPGTGAYEQYF	TGTGCCAGCAGTTACTTCGGACCAGGGACAGGGGCCTACGAGCAGTACTTC
many	14	TRBJ2-3	TRBD2	TRBV20-1	CSALTSGSTDTQYF	TGCAGTGCTCTGACTAGCGGTAGCACAGATACGCAGTATTTT
many	13	TRBJ1-2	-	TRBV7-9	CASSVNSAYGYTF	TGTGCCAGCAGCGTAAACAGCGCCTATGGCTACACCTTC
many	13	TRBJ2-3	-	TRBV20-1	CSAPRGFADTQYF	TGCAGTGCCCCCCGGGGGTTTGCAGATACGCAGTATTTT
many	13	TRBJ2-3	-	TRBV12-3/TRBV12-4	CASSSVSTDTQYF	TGTGCCAGCAGCTCGGTTAGCACAGATACGCAGTATTTT
-	14	TRBJ1-1	TRBD1	TRBV5-1	CASGTGVMNTEAFF	TGCGCCAGCGGAACAGGGGTAATGAACACTGAAGCTTTCTTT
-	13	TRBJ2-3	-	TRBV29-1	CSTGLGRTDTQYF	TGCAGCACTGGGCTAGGTAGGACAGATACGCAGTATTTT
-	17	TRBJ1-5	TRBD1	TRBV7-2	CASSLYPGQGAGQPQHF	TGTGCCAGCAGCTTATATCCAGGGCAGGGGGCAGGTCAGCCCCAGCATTTT
-	14	TRBJ2-5	-	TRBV3-1	CASSQLRAQETQYF	TGTGCCAGCAGCCAATTAAGAGCCCAAGAGACCCAGTACTTC
many	16	TRBJ2-1	TRBD2	TRBV6-1	CASSKEGLAVYNEQFF	TGTGCCAGCAGTAAGGAAGGACTAGCGGTTTACAATGAGCAGTTCTTC
-	13	TRBJ2-3	-	TRBV10-2	CASTTADTDTQYF	TGCGCCAGCACGACCGCCGACACAGATACGCAGTATTTT
many	17	TRBJ2-7	-	TRBV12-3/TRBV12-4	CASSLTAGPGRSYEQYF	TGTGCCAGCAGTTTGACGGCAGGCCCTGGTAGGTCCTACGAGCAGTACTTC
many	16	TRBJ2-3	-	TRBV5-1	CASSFGTVAIGDTQYF	TGCGCCAGCAGCTTCGGAACCGTAGCGATAGGGGATACGCAGTATTTT
many	17	TRBJ2-7	-	TRBV11-1	CASSPGGGEGLSYEQYF	TGTGCCAGCAGCCCAGGAGGAGGTGAGGGATTAAGCTACGAGCAGTACTTC
-	15	TRBJ2-7	TRBD2	TRBV20-1	CSATSGLAAAYEQYF	TGCAGTGCTACTTCGGGACTAGCGGCCGCCTACGAGCAGTACTTC
many	13	TRBJ2-1	-	TRBV6-1	CATAQGQLNEQFF	TGTGCCACAGCCCAAGGACAGCTTAATGAGCAGTTCTTC
-	13	TRBJ2-5	TRBD2	TRBV20-1	CSAREGLAGKQYF	TGCAGTGCTAGAGAAGGTCTAGCGGGGAAGCAGTACTTC
-	14	TRBJ2-7	-	TRBV7-2	CASSWPGVSYEQYF	TGTGCCAGCAGCTGGCCGGGAGTGTCCTACGAGCAGTACTTC
many	13	TRBJ2-3	-	TRBV5-4	CASSTPSTDTQYF	TGTGCCAGCAGCACTCCTAGCACAGATACGCAGTATTTT
many	15	TRBJ2-5	-	TRBV20-1	CSANGEQGQGETQYF	TGCAGTGCTAACGGCGAGCAGGGCCAAGGAGAGACCCAGTACTTC
-	16	TRBJ2-1	-	TRBV9	CASTQGGRAHYNEQFF	TGTGCCAGCACCCAGGGGGGGCGGGCCCATTACAATGAGCAGTTCTTC
few	13	TRBJ2-7	-	TRBV11-2	CASSPTTAYEQYF	TGTGCCAGCAGCCCCACGACAGCCTACGAGCAGTACTTC
many	14	TRBJ2-1	-	TRBV20-1	CSATGGVGYNEQFF	TGCAGTGCTACCGGAGGGGTTGGCTACAATGAGCAGTTCTTC
many	14	TRBJ2-7	-	TRBV6-2/TRBV6-3	CATADPDRSYEQYF	TGTGCCACTGCCGACCCCGACCGGTCCTACGAGCAGTACTTC
many	15	TRBJ1-2	TRBD1	TRBV7-9	CASSFGDRGAYGYTF	TGTGCCAGCAGCTTTGGGGACAGGGGCGCCTATGGCTACACCTTC
many	14	TRBJ1-2	-	TRBV7-2	CASSRGAVNYGYTF	TGTGCCAGCAGCCGAGGGGCAGTTAACTATGGCTACACCTTC
once	18	TRBJ1-1	-	TRBV27	CASYWRAAPHNRETEAFF	TGTGCCAGCTATTGGCGGGCGGCACCACATAATCGGGAGACTGAAGCTTTCTTT
-	15	TRBJ2-2	-	TRBV7-3	CASSLGQGNTWELFF	TGTGCCAGCAGCTTAGGGCAGGGGAACACCTGGGAGCTGTTTTTT
-	15	TRBJ1-1	TRBD1	TRBV5-1	CASSLVQGANTEAFF	TGCGCCAGCAGCTTGGTCCAGGGGGCGAACACTGAAGCTTTCTTT
medium-sized	15	TRBJ2-1	TRBD2	TRBV5-1	CASSLGGTTYNEQFF	TGCGCCAGCAGCTTGGGGGGGACTACCTACAATGAGCAGTTCTTC
many	13	TRBJ2-7	-	TRBV9	CASSVEPGGEQYF	TGTGCCAGCAGCGTAGAGCCCGGGGGCGAGCAGTACTTC